The sequence of this TCR beta chain was determined in a study of beta chain features in type 1 diabetes. Study-wide context: The examined sorted cells totaled 85 million to 120 million across samples. Findings and limits, study-wide: Shorter TCRB CDR3s, moderately but significantly so, were found in Type 1 diabetes patients in all four CD4+ subsets.

The CDR3 has 14 residues. Germline assignment: CDR1 GTSNPN and CDR2 SVGIG (reference sequence). With 2 bases clipped from V and 4 bases from J, the junction kept 2 bases outside the gene matches. The sample holds a few counts of this clone. Its cognate antigen is unknown. The isolated RNA, all of it, was reverse transcribed, so expressed TCRB transcripts were what got sequenced. Assay used: immunoSEQ multiplex PCR; TCRdb lists only in-frame clones, some missing. The repertoire includes around 500,000 clones, approximately 30% of them detected once, and more than 0.055% sits in the top ten. CD4+ naive, central memory, regulatory and stem cell-like memory cells were sorted via CD45RO/CCR7/CD25/CD127/CD95/CD27.

The receptor was derived from a man aged 18-30 years in good health. Source material: naive CD4+ T cells from blood. The chain uses TRBV30 and TRBJ2-2; 9 nucleotides line up with TRBD1. The CDR3 DNA reads as TGTGCCTGGAGTACACAGGGGGCCACCGGGGAGCTGTTTTTT. It translates to CAWSTQGATGELFF.